The rows below give T cell receptor beta chains drawn from one sample of a study of blood T cell repertoires in COVID-19. Generated by immunoSEQ multiplex PCR, the TCRdb table keeps only in-frame clones and is missing some. The top ten hold approximately 1.2% of the sample, which has about 430,000 clones, roughly nine tenths seen once. The sample taken for sequencing was PBMCs or T cells enriched from blood (not recorded which). Receptor source: a man aged 25 to 40 who had recovered from COVID-19. The CDR3 runs from the conserved cysteine through the conserved F or W. Each record gives: CDR3 length, J gene, D gene, V gene, clone size, CDR3 protein, CDR3 DNA. D genes are given only for firm matches. Clone size is not always given. Where it is, it says once, few, many or a class for expanded clones.

18,TRBJ1-3,TRBD1,TRBV19,NA,CASSSGTGGFFSGNTIYF,TGTGCCAGTAGTTCCGGGACAGGGGGCTTCTTTTCTGGAAACACCATATATTTT
14,TRBJ2-1,TRBD2,TRBV10-2,NA,CASSESTSIDEQFF,TGCGCCAGCAGTGAATCGACTAGCATCGATGAGCAGTTCTTC
13,TRBJ2-1,NA,TRBV6-1,NA,CASSDDWYFEQFF,TGTGCCAGCAGTGATGATTGGTACTTTGAGCAGTTCTTC
17,TRBJ2-1,TRBD2,TRBV2,NA,CASSGREVAGPRNEQFF,TGTGCCAGCAGTGGACGGGAGGTAGCGGGACCTCGCAATGAGCAGTTCTTC
15,TRBJ1-6,NA,TRBV3-1/TRBV3-2,NA,CASSPQRSYNSPLHF,TGTGCCAGCAGCCCCCAGCGCTCCTATAATTCACCCCTCCACTTT
16,TRBJ1-2,NA,TRBV15,NA,CATSRVPRTADYGYTF,TGTGCCACCAGCAGAGTCCCCCGGACAGCGGACTATGGCTACACCTTC
15,TRBJ1-5,TRBD1,TRBV19,NA,CASSNGQVGNQPQHF,TGTGCCAGTAGTAACGGACAGGTAGGCAATCAGCCCCAGCATTTT
13,TRBJ1-1,NA,TRBV9,NA,CASSGGPNTEAFF,TGTGCCAGCAGCGGGGGGCCGAACACTGAAGCTTTCTTT
11,TRBJ1-6,NA,TRBV19,NA,CALPGWFPLHF,TGTGCCCTACCAGGGTGGTTTCCCCTCCACTTT
16,TRBJ2-1,TRBD2,TRBV4-1,NA,CASSQDLVAGVNEQFF,TGCGCCAGCAGCCAAGATTTGGTAGCGGGAGTCAATGAGCAGTTCTTC
14,TRBJ2-3,NA,TRBV9,NA,CASSRLAGEDTQYF,TGTGCCAGCAGCAGGTTAGCCGGGGAAGATACGCAGTATTTT
12,TRBJ1-1,TRBD1,TRBV28,NA,CATGTGNTEAFF,TGTGCCACCGGGACAGGGAACACTGAAGCTTTCTTT
14,TRBJ1-3,NA,TRBV25-1,NA,CASSERGSGNTIYF,TGTGCCAGCAGTGAAAGGGGGTCAGGAAACACCATATATTTT
17,TRBJ1-5,TRBD1,TRBV7-6,NA,CASSPGTGGYSNQPQHF,TGTGCCAGCAGCCCCGGGACAGGGGGCTATAGCAATCAGCCCCAGCATTTT
13,TRBJ2-7,NA,TRBV7-3,NA,CASSLTRTGRQYF,TGTGCCAGCAGCTTAACCCGCACGGGAAGGCAGTACTTC
15,TRBJ2-7,TRBD2,TRBV7-6,NA,CASSLTREGLHEQYF,TGTGCCAGCAGCTTAACGCGGGAGGGCCTTCACGAGCAGTACTTC
14,TRBJ1-5,NA,TRBV7-8,NA,CASSLDTPNQPQHF,TGTGCCAGCAGCCTGGACACACCGAATCAGCCCCAGCATTTT
16,TRBJ2-1,TRBD2,TRBV19,NA,CASRVRSGSSYNEQFF,TGTGCCAGTAGGGTCAGGAGCGGGAGCTCCTACAATGAGCAGTTCTTC
17,TRBJ2-7,TRBD1,TRBV6-1,NA,CASSEGGRQGALYEQYF,TGTGCCAGCAGTGAAGGGGGGCGACAGGGGGCTCTTTACGAGCAGTACTTC
18,TRBJ2-6,TRBD2,TRBV5-1,NA,CASSLLTSGTPGANVLTF,TGCGCCAGCAGCTTGTTAACTAGCGGGACTCCTGGGGCCAACGTCCTGACTTTC
15,TRBJ2-2,NA,TRBV28,NA,CASRQTGWNTGELFF,TGTGCCAGCAGACAGACAGGTTGGAACACCGGGGAGCTGTTTTTT
14,TRBJ2-3,NA,TRBV5-4,NA,CASSLERGTDTQYF,TGTGCCAGCAGCTTGGAGCGGGGCACAGATACGCAGTATTTT
14,TRBJ1-5,NA,TRBV18,NA,CASSAAGLNQPQHF,TGTGCCAGCTCAGCAGCAGGGCTCAATCAGCCCCAGCATTTT
16,TRBJ2-7,NA,TRBV5-6,NA,CASSPTPGFSSYEQYF,TGTGCCAGCAGCCCCACCCCGGGGTTTAGCTCCTACGAGCAGTACTTC
15,TRBJ2-1,TRBD2,TRBV5-4,NA,CASTHRGDYYNEQFF,TGTGCCAGCACTCATCGCGGGGACTACTACAATGAGCAGTTCTTC
14,TRBJ1-2,NA,TRBV27,NA,CASSLQGENYGYTF,TGTGCCAGCAGTTTACAGGGCGAAAACTATGGCTACACCTTC
16,TRBJ1-2,TRBD1,TRBV28,once,CASSSNPQGGNYGYTF,TGTGCCAGCAGTTCGAACCCACAGGGGGGTAACTATGGCTACACCTTC
14,TRBJ1-2,TRBD1,TRBV18,NA,CASSGTGANYGYTF,TGTGCCAGCTCAGGGACAGGGGCGAACTATGGCTACACCTTC
17,TRBJ1-6,NA,TRBV19,NA,CASSSRPDSVYNSPLHF,TGTGCCAGTAGTTCGAGACCGGACAGTGTTTATAATTCACCCCTCCACTTT
12,TRBJ1-3,NA,TRBV12-3/TRBV12-4,NA,CASSLPGNTIYF,TGTGCCAGCAGTTTACCGGGAAACACCATATATTTT
15,TRBJ1-2,TRBD1,TRBV2,NA,CASSGQGSFRYGYTF,TGTGCCAGCAGCGGACAGGGGTCCTTTAGATATGGCTACACCTTC
15,TRBJ2-7,TRBD2,TRBV4-1,NA,CASSPNSGGRYEQYF,TGCGCCAGCAGCCCTAATAGCGGGGGAAGATACGAGCAGTACTTC
15,TRBJ2-7,TRBD2,TRBV4-1,NA,CASSQVGGGTYEQYF,TGCGCCAGCAGCCAAGTTGGCGGGGGAACCTACGAGCAGTACTTC
15,TRBJ2-1,TRBD2,TRBV5-4,NA,CASSLAGGPGNEQFF,TGTGCCAGCAGCCTAGCGGGAGGGCCCGGGAATGAGCAGTTCTTC
15,TRBJ1-1,TRBD1,TRBV4-1,many,CASRNRDRGDTEAFF,TGCGCCAGCCGAAACCGGGACAGGGGGGACACTGAAGCTTTCTTT
19,TRBJ2-1,TRBD2,TRBV4-1,NA,CASSQAGLAGLAGGDEQFF,TGCGCCAGCAGCCAAGCGGGTTTAGCTGGACTAGCGGGAGGGGATGAGCAGTTCTTC
18,TRBJ2-2,NA,TRBV20-1,NA,CSASSDWRSGKNTGELFF,TGCAGTGCTAGTAGCGACTGGCGTAGCGGAAAGAACACCGGGGAGCTGTTTTTT
14,TRBJ2-5,TRBD1,TRBV4-1,NA,CASRSTGEQETQYF,TGCGCCAGCAGATCCACAGGGGAACAAGAGACCCAGTACTTC
13,TRBJ1-5,NA,TRBV3-1/TRBV3-2,NA,CASSPYSNQPQHF,TGTGCCAGCAGTCCGTATAGCAATCAGCCCCAGCATTTT
13,TRBJ1-5,NA,TRBV19,many,CASRRTAHQPQHF,TGTGCCAGCCGGAGGACAGCACATCAGCCCCAGCATTTT
15,TRBJ2-1,TRBD2,TRBV7-9,NA,CASSAGAPPYNEQFF,TGTGCCTCCTCGGCGGGAGCACCACCTTACAATGAGCAGTTCTTC
14,TRBJ1-2,TRBD1,TRBV6-5,NA,CASTPGTGSYGYTF,TGTGCCAGCACACCCGGGACAGGTTCCTATGGCTACACCTTC
14,TRBJ2-3,NA,TRBV21-1,NA,CATRNRGFTDTQYF,TGTGCCACCCGAAACAGGGGATTCACAGATACGCAGTATTTT
16,TRBJ2-5,TRBD2,TRBV5-1,many,CASSSGLAGATETQYF,TGCGCCAGCAGCTCGGGACTAGCGGGAGCCACAGAGACCCAGTACTTC
13,TRBJ1-2,TRBD1,TRBV27,NA,CASRRTGGAGYTF,TGTGCCAGCAGGCGGACAGGGGGCGCGGGCTACACCTTC
12,TRBJ1-2,TRBD1,TRBV25-1,NA,CASSWGQGGYTF,TGTGCCAGCAGTTGGGGACAGGGAGGCTACACCTTC
14,TRBJ1-1,TRBD1,TRBV6-6,NA,CASSLQGESTEAFF,TGTGCCAGCAGTCTTCAGGGGGAAAGTACTGAAGCTTTCTTT
12,TRBJ2-7,TRBD2,TRBV2,NA,CASRGLAVEQYF,TGTGCCAGCCGAGGACTAGCTGTCGAGCAGTACTTC
13,TRBJ2-3,NA,TRBV3-1/TRBV3-2,NA,CASSPLQGRTQYF,TGTGCCAGCAGCCCTTTACAGGGTCGGACGCAGTATTTT
13,TRBJ2-7,TRBD2,TRBV28,NA,CAIAGPSSYEQYF,TGTGCCATAGCGGGGCCTAGCTCCTACGAGCAGTACTTC